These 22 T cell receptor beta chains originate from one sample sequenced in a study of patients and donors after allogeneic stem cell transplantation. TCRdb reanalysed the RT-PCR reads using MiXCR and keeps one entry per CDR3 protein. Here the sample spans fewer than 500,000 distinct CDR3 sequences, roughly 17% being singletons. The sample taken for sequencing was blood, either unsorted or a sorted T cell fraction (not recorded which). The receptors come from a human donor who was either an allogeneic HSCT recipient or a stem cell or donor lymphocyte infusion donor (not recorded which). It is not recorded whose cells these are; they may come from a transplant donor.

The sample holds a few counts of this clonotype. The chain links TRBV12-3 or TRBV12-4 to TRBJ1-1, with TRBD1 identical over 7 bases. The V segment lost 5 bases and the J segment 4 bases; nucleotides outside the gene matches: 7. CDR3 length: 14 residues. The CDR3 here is CASSPETGFTEAFF. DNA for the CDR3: TGTGCCAGCAGTCCAGAGACAGGGTTCACTGAAGCTTTCTTT.

The CDR3 loop reads CASSLERFRTDTQYF. CDR3 in DNA: TGTGCCAGCAGTTTAGAACGCTTCCGCACAGATACGCAGTATTTT. The chain links TRBV12-3 or TRBV12-4 to TRBJ2-3; no clear D gene. The CDR3 is 15 residues long. V was clipped by 1 base and J by 1 base, with 9 bases between them.

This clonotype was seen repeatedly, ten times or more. This CDR3 is CASSLAGQHYGYTF. The CDR3 DNA follows: TGTGCCAGCAGTTTAGCTGGTCAGCACTATGGCTACACCTTC. The V and J genes are TRBV12-3 or TRBV12-4 and TRBJ1-2; no reliable D call. The CDR3 length is 14 residues. V was trimmed by 0 bases and J by 3 bases, leaving 8 bases between them.

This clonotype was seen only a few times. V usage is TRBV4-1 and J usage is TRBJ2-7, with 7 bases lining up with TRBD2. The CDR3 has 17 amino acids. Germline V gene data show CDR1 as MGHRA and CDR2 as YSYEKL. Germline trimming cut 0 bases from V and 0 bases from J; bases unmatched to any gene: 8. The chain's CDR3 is CASSQDLRLAYSYEQYF. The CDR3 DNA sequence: TGCGCCAGCAGCCAAGATCTGAGACTAGCTTACTCCTACGAGCAGTACTTC.

The DNA for the CDR3 is TGTGCCAGCAGTCCCTTTCGGACAGGGGGAGGCTACACCTTC. This sequence encodes CASSPFRTGGGYTF. The chain links TRBV12-3 or TRBV12-4 to TRBJ1-2; 10 bases map to TRBD1. The CDR3 totals 14 residues. V gave up 5 bases and J gave up 8 bases; unmatched junction bases: 8.

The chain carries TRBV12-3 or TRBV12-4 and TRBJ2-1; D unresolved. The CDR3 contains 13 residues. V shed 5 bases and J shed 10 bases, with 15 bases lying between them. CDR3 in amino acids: CASSPRPVSEQFF. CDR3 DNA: TGTGCCAGCAGTCCGCGACCAGTCAGCGAGCAGTTCTTC.

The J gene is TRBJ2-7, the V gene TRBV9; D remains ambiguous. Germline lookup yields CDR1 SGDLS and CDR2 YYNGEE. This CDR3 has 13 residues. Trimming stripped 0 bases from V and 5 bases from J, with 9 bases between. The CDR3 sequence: CASSVAESHEQYF. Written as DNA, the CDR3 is TGTGCCAGCAGCGTAGCCGAGTCTCACGAGCAGTACTTC.

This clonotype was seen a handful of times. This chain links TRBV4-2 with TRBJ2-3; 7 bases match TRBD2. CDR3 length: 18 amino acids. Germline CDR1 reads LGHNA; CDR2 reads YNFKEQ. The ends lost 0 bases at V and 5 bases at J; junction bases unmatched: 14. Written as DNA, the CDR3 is TGTGCCAGCAGCCAAGAGTCCCGGGGAGGGTTTTCGAGAGATACGCAGTATTTT. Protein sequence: CASSQESRGGFSRDTQYF.

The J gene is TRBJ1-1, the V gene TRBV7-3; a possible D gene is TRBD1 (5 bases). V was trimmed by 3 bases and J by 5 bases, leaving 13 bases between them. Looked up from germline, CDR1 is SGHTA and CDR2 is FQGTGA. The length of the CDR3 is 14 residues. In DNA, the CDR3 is TGTGCCAGCAGCTTCGGAGGGGAGGGAACTGAAGCTTTCTTT. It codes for CASSFGGEGTEAFF.

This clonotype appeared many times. The CDR3 nucleotides are TGCGCCAGCAGCTTGGGTATGGACAGCCTAGCCAAAAACATTCAGTACTTC. Amino acid sequence: CASSLGMDSLAKNIQYF. The gene calls are TRBV5-1 and TRBJ2-4; possible D gene TRBD1, 6 bases. CDR1 is SGHRS and CDR2 is YFSETQ in the germline V gene. The CDR3 has 17 residues. Trimming stripped 0 bases from V and 0 bases from J, with 13 bases between.

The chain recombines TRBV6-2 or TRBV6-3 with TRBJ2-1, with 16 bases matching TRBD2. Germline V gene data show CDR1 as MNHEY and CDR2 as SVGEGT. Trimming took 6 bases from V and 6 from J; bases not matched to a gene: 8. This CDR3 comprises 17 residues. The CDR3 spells CASSLGGLAGGINEQFF. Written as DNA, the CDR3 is TGTGCCAGCAGCCTCGGGGGACTAGCGGGGGGGATCAATGAGCAGTTCTTC.

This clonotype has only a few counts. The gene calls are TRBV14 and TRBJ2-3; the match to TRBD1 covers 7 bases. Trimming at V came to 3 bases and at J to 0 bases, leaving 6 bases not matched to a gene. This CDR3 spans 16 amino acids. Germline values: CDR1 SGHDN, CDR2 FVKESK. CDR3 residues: CASSHIGGLSTDTQYF. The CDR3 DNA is TGTGCCAGCAGCCATATAGGGGGCCTGAGCACAGATACGCAGTATTTT.

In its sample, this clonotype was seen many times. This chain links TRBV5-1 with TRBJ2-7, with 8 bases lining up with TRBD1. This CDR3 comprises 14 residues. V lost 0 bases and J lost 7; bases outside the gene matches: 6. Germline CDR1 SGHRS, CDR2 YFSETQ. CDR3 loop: CASSLAGQGSEQYF. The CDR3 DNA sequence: TGCGCCAGCAGCTTGGCCGGACAGGGAAGTGAGCAGTACTTC.

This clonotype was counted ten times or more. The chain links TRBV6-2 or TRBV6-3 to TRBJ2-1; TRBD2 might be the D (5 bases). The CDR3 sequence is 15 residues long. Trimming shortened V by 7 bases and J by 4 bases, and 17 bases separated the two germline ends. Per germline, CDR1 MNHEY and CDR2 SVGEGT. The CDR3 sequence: CASTLSRAFYNEQFF. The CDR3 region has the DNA TGTGCCAGCACCCTGTCGCGGGCTTTTTACAATGAGCAGTTCTTC.

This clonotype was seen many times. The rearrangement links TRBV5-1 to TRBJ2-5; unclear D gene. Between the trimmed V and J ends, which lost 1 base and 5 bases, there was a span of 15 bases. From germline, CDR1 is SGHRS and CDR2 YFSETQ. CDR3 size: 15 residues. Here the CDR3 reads CASSLILQRTETQYF. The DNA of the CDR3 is TGCGCCAGCAGCTTGATTTTACAGAGGACCGAGACCCAGTACTTC.

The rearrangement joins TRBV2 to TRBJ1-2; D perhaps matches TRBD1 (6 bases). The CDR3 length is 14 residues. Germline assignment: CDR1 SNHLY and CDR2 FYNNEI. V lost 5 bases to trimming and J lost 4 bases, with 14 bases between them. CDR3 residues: CASSPTGLGYGYTF. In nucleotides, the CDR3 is TGTGCCAGCAGTCCTACAGGGTTGGGCTATGGCTACACCTTC. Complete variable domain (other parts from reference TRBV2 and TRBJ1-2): EPEVTQTPSHQVTQMGQEVILRCVPISNHLYFYWYRQILGQKVEFLVSFYNNEISEKSEIFDDQFSVERPDGSNFTLKIRSTKLEDSAMYFCASSPTGLGYGYTFGSGTRLTVV.

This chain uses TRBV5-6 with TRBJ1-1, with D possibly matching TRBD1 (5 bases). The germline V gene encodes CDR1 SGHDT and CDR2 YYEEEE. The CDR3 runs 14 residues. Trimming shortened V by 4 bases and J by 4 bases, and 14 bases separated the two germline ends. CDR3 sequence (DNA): TGTGCCAGCAGCATAGGGGAATTCGGCACTGAAGCTTTCTTT. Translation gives CASSIGEFGTEAFF.

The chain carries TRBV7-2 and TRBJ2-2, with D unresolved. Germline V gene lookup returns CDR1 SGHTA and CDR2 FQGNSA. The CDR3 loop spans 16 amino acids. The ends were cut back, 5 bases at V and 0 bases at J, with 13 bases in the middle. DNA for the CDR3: TGTGCCAGCAGCCTAACACAGTCCGCGAACACCGGGGAGCTGTTTTTT. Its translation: CASSLTQSANTGELFF.

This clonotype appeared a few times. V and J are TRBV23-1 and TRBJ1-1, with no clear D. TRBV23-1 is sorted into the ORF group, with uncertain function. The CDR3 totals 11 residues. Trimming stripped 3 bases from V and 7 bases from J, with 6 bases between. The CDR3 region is CASSQTREAFF. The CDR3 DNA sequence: TGCGCCAGCAGTCAGACCCGTGAAGCTTTCTTT.

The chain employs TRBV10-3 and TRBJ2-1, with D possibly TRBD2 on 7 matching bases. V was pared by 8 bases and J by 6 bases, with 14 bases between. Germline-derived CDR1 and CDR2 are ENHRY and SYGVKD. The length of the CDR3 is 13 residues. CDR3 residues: CAIWGGALNEQFF. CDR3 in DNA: TGTGCCATCTGGGGGGGCGCCCTCAATGAGCAGTTCTTC.

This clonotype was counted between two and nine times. CDR3 in DNA: TGCGCCAGCAGCTTTGATGGGTTTGATGGCTACACCTTC. This encodes CASSFDGFDGYTF. The gene calls are TRBV5-1 and TRBJ1-2; D gene ambiguous. Germline CDR1 SGHRS, CDR2 YFSETQ. Trimming cost V 2 bases and J 6 bases, with 11 bases left between them. CDR3 length equals 13 residues.

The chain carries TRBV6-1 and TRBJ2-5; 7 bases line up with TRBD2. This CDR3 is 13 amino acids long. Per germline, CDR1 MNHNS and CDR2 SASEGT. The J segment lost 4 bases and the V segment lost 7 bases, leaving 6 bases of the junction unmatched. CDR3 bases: TGTGCCAGCATAAGGACTAGAGGAGAGACCCAGTACTTC. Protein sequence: CASIRTRGETQYF.